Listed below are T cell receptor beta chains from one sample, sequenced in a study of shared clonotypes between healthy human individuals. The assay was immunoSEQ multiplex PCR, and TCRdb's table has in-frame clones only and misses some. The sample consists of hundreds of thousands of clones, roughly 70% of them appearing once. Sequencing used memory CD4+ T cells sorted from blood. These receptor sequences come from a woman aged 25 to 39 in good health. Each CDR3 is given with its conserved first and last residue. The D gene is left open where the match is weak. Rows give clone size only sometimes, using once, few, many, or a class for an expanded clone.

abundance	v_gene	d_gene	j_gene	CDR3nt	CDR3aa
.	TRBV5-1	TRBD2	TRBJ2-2	TGCGCCAGCAGTAAGGGACTAGCGGGAGGCACCGGGGAGCTGTTTTTT	CASSKGLAGGTGELFF
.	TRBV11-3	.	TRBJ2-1	TGTGCCAGCAGCTTAGGACGTGGGAGCTACAATGAGCAGTTCTTC	CASSLGRGSYNEQFF
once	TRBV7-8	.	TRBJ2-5	TGTGCCAGCAGCTACCCTCGCCTAGCTATCGGGGGGACCCAGTACTTC	CASSYPRLAIGGTQYF
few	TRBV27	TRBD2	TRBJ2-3	TGTGCCAGCAGTCCCCAGACTAGCGGGAGGGGGGATACGCAGTATTTT	CASSPQTSGRGDTQYF
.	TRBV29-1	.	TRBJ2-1	TGCAGCACAAGACCCGACCACTACAATGAGCAGTTCTTC	CSTRPDHYNEQFF
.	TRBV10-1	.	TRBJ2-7	TGCGCCAGCCAAATGTACCCTGGGTACGAGCAGTACTTC	CASQMYPGYEQYF
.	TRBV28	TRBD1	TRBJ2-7	TGTGCCAGCAATCCAGGGGGCGCGGACGACTCCTACGAGCAGTACTTC	CASNPGGADDSYEQYF
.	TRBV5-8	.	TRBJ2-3	TGTGCCAGCAGCACAGGCGGGGTGCAGGGAACGCAGTATTTT	CASSTGGVQGTQYF
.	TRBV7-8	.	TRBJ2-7	TGTGCCAGCAGCTTAATAGGGGGAATCGAGCAGTACTTC	CASSLIGGIEQYF
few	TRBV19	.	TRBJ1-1	TGTGCCAGTAGTAGGGCAGGGCGGTCGGGCACTGAAGCTTTCTTT	CASSRAGRSGTEAFF
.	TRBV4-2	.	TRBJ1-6	TGTGCCAGCAGTCAAACCCTCGACACCCTTAATTCACCCCTCCACTTT	CASSQTLDTLNSPLHF
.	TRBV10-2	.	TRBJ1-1	TGCGCCAGCAGTCCGCCTATTGGAGAAGCTTTCTTT	CASSPPIGEAFF
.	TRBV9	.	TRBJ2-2	TGTGCCAGCAGCGTAGAGACAACAAACACCGGGGAGCTGTTTTTT	CASSVETTNTGELFF
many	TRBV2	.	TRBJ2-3	TGTGCCAGCAGTGGGCAGGGGTGGGCAGATACGCAGTATTTT	CASSGQGWADTQYF
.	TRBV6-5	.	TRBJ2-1	TGTGCCAGCAGTTCCATTAACAATGAGCAGTTCTTC	CASSSINNEQFF
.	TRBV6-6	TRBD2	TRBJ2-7	TGTGCCAGCTGGGGTGCGGGAGGAAAACCCGAGCAGTACTTC	CASWGAGGKPEQYF
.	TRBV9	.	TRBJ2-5	TGTGCCAGCAGCGTTGGGCTGGGCTCGCAAGAGACCCAGTACTTC	CASSVGLGSQETQYF
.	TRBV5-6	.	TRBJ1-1	TGTGCCAGCAGCCGGGGAGGACACACGAACACTGAAGCTTTCTTT	CASSRGGHTNTEAFF